A single sample is the source of the 20 T cell receptor beta chains below, sequenced in a study of T cells in localized non-small cell lung cancer. Sequenced by immunoSEQ multiplex PCR; TCRdb stores in-frame clones only, minus some. The sample consists of around 1,400 clones, about 20% of them appearing once. This specimen consisted of normal lung tissue next to the tumor, obtained before any cancer treatment. Receptors were obtained from a male donor older than 55 with stage I squamous cell lung carcinoma.

A few counts support this clone. J is TRBJ1-1 and V is TRBV11-3; D may be TRBD1 (6 bases). The germline V gene has CDR1 SGHNT and CDR2 YENEEA. V shed 2 bases and J shed 5 bases, with 15 bases lying between them. This CDR3 is 15 amino acids long. The DNA of the CDR3 is TGTGCCAGCAGCTTAAAAGTAGGGGGGGTGACTGAAGCTTTCTTT. Translating it yields CASSLKVGGVTEAFF.

This clone is medium-sized by share. This chain uses TRBV11-3 with TRBJ2-5, with D possibly matching TRBD2 (6 bases). Germline CDR1 and CDR2: SGHNT and YENEEA. The CDR3 extends over 16 amino acids. V lost 0 bases to trimming and J lost 5 bases, with 16 bases between them. The CDR3 nucleotides read TGTGCCAGCAGCTTAGACCGGGACTTCAGAACTGAGACCCAGTACTTC. Translation: CASSLDRDFRTETQYF.

In its sample, this clone ranks as medium-sized. Germline is not matched at one junction end, which may reflect a read error. The V and J genes are TRBV6-8 and TRBJ2-7; TRBD2 matches at 8 bases. CDR1 MNHGY and CDR2 SAAAGT come from the germline V gene. This CDR3 spans 15 amino acids. The CDR3 nucleotides are TGTGCCATCAGTCCTTTGGCGGGAGGATCCTACGAGCAGTACTTC. Translated: CAISPLAGGSYEQYF.

The chain carries TRBV19 and TRBJ2-7; TRBD1 matches at 8 bases. Per the germline V gene, CDR1 is LNHDA and CDR2 is SQIVND (reference sequence). Trimming cost V 6 bases and J 5 bases; bases outside gene matches: 9. The CDR3 runs 14 residues. The CDR3 nucleotides are TGTGCCAGTAGCCTCGCGGGACAGGTCGACGAGCAGTACTTC. It yields the protein CASSLAGQVDEQYF.

This clone is medium-sized by share. The V call is TRBV6-8, the J call TRBJ2-1, with D possibly TRBD2 on 6 matching bases. Germline V gene data show CDR1 as MNHGY and CDR2 as SAAAGT. The CDR3 length is 15 residues. Trimming pared 2 bases from V and 7 bases from J, leaving 15 bases between. DNA for the CDR3: TGTGCCAGCAGTTACCAGGGAGGACCCGGGAATGAGCAGTTCTTC. Translated: CASSYQGGPGNEQFF.

This clone occurred a few times. The V gene is TRBV28, the J gene TRBJ1-2, with 9 bases lining up with TRBD1. V was pared by 6 bases and J by 4 bases, with 6 bases of the junction left unmatched. The V gene's germline CDR1 is MDHEN and CDR2 SYDVKM. CDR3 length equals 14 residues. The DNA for the CDR3 is TGTGCCAGCAGCCCTGGACAGGGGAGCTATGGCTACACCTTC. Translated, it gives CASSPGQGSYGYTF.

The chain recombines TRBV5-1 with TRBJ2-2; D not certain. Per germline, CDR1 SGHRS and CDR2 YFSETQ. With 2 bases removed from V and 3 bases from J, the gap between germline ends came to 8 bases. This CDR3 comprises 14 residues. Here the CDR3 reads CASSLTVHTGELFF. The CDR3 DNA reads as TGCGCCAGCAGCTTAACAGTTCACACCGGGGAGCTGTTTTTT.

This clone was observed a handful of times. The chain combines TRBV7-1 with TRBJ2-1, with D hard to call. TRBV7-1 is flagged as an ORF with uncertain function. The CDR3 consists of 13 residues. Trimming stripped 6 bases from V and 8 bases from J, with 14 bases between. In DNA form, the CDR3 reads TGTGCCAGCAGTTCTTACACATCATATGAGCAGTTCTTC. It specifies CASSSYTSYEQFF.

The CDR3 nucleotides are TGCGCCAGCAGCTCGCGCCGGGACAGGGGATCAGCAACTAATGAAAAACTGTTTTTT. Translated, it gives CASSSRRDRGSATNEKLFF. The rearrangement links TRBV5-1 to TRBJ1-4, with TRBD1 identical over 10 bases. CDR1 is SGHRS and CDR2 is YFSETQ in the germline V gene. Trimming cost V 3 bases and J 0 bases; bases outside gene matches: 11. There are 19 residues in the CDR3.

The rearrangement uses TRBV14 and TRBJ2-5; the D is unclear. Trimming took off 4 bases at V and 4 bases at J, with 7 bases between the two ends. The CDR3 extends over 12 amino acids. Germline loops: CDR1 SGHDN, CDR2 FVKESK. CDR3 residues: CASSPPGETQYF. The DNA of the CDR3 is TGTGCCAGCAGCCCCCCCGGAGAGACCCAGTACTTC.

This clone came up a few times. V usage is TRBV28 and J usage is TRBJ1-1, with D hard to call. V shed 2 bases and J shed 3 bases, with 4 bases lying between them. Per germline, CDR1 MDHEN and CDR2 SYDVKM. The CDR3 sequence is 12 residues long. CDR3: CASSLVHTEAFF. The CDR3 nucleotides are TGTGCCAGCAGTTTAGTACACACTGAAGCTTTCTTT. Combining the CDR3 with reference TRBV28 and TRBJ1-1 gives the whole variable domain DVKVTQSSRYLVKRTGEKVFLECVQDMDHENMFWYRQDPGLGLRLIYFSYDVKMKEKGDIPEGYSVSREKKERFSLILESASTNQTSMYLCASSLVHTEAFFGQGTRLTVV.

The chain links TRBV5-1 to TRBJ1-1; maybe TRBD1 (5 bases). Between the trimmed V and J ends, which lost 5 bases and 0 bases, there was a span of 11 bases. The germline V gene has CDR1 SGHRS and CDR2 YFSETQ. The CDR3 extends over 14 amino acids. This chain's CDR3 is CASRPGQLNTEAFF. The CDR3 region has the DNA TGCGCCAGCAGACCTGGACAATTGAACACTGAAGCTTTCTTT.

Here the CDR3 reads CASSPTSGTGSNQPQHF. In DNA, the CDR3 is TGTGCCAGCTCTCCGACAAGCGGGACAGGGAGCAATCAGCCCCAGCATTTT. The rearrangement links TRBV18 to TRBJ1-5, with 9 nucleotides matching TRBD1. CDR1 is KGHSH, CDR2 LQKENI, per germline. The CDR3 is made up of 17 amino acids. Trimming removed 6 bases from V and 1 base from J; junction bases left unmatched: 10.

V usage is TRBV19 and J usage is TRBJ2-3; 7 nucleotides agree with TRBD2. The CDR3 totals 16 residues. The germline CDR1 and CDR2 sequences are LNHDA and SQIVND (reference sequence). Germline trimming cut 3 bases from V and 4 bases from J; bases unmatched to any gene: 10. The CDR3 DNA reads TGTGCCAGTAGTATGCCCGCGGGCGGGAGCTCAGATACGCAGTATTTT. Its protein product is CASSMPAGGSSDTQYF.

The chain couples TRBV5-1 to TRBJ2-1; D unresolved. The germline V and J ends were trimmed by 0 bases and 3 bases, with 10 bases remaining between them. The CDR3 has 15 amino acids. CDR1 and CDR2 from the germline V gene are SGHRS and YFSETQ. CDR3 in DNA: TGCGCCAGCAGCTTGGAGGTCGGAATCTACAATGAGCAGTTCTTC. Protein sequence: CASSLEVGIYNEQFF.

This clone showed up just a few times. CDR3 region: CASSYERTEAFF. The CDR3 nucleotides read TGTGCCAGCAGTTACGAGAGGACTGAAGCTTTCTTT. This chain joins TRBV6-8 and TRBJ1-1; unclear D gene. V lost 2 bases, J lost 5 bases, and 6 bases lay in between. CDR3 length: 12 amino acids. CDR1 MNHGY and CDR2 SAAAGT come from the germline V gene.

This rearrangement joins TRBV9 to TRBJ2-1; D might be TRBD2 (6 bases). The CDR3 has 12 amino acids. CDR1 SGDLS and CDR2 YYNGEE come from the germline V gene. Trimming took off 5 bases at V and 7 bases at J, with 10 bases between the two ends. The DNA of the CDR3 is TGTGCCAGCAGTGACGGGGGTAATGAGCAGTTCTTC. Encoded protein: CASSDGGNEQFF.

In this sample, this clone is medium-sized (0.01 to 0.1%). This CDR3 reads CASSQGLAAPSNEQYF. CDR3 sequence (DNA): TGTGCCAGCAGCCAAGGACTAGCGGCCCCTTCTAACGAGCAGTACTTC. This chain connects TRBV11-3 to TRBJ2-7; 10 bases line up with TRBD2. CDR1 and CDR2 (germline): SGHNT, YENEEA. Trimming removed 5 bases from V and 5 bases from J; junction bases left unmatched: 12. The CDR3 is 16 residues long. The full variable domain, its missing parts supplied by reference TRBV11-3 and TRBJ2-7, is EAGVVQSPRYKIIEKKQPVAFWCNPISGHNTLYWYLQNLGQGPELLIRYENEEAVDDSQLPKDRFSAERLKGVDSTLKIQPAELGDSAVYLCASSQGLAAPSNEQYFGPGTRLTVT.

Sample share makes this clone medium-sized. V is TRBV11-3 and J is TRBJ1-1, with D possibly matching TRBD1 (5 bases). Trimming stripped 5 bases from V and 5 bases from J, with 21 bases between. Germline loops: CDR1 SGHNT, CDR2 YENEEA. This CDR3 has 16 residues. CDR3 protein: CASSRSQEGRRTEAFF. The CDR3 DNA reads as TGTGCCAGCAGCCGATCCCAGGAGGGACGTAGAACTGAAGCTTTCTTT.

The table lists this clone with a few counts. The chain combines TRBV19 with TRBJ2-2; no definite D call. This CDR3 is built from 16 residues. From germline, CDR1 is LNHDA and CDR2 SQIVND (reference sequence). The V gene lost 1 base and the J gene lost 5 bases, with 14 bases spanning the gap. CDR3 region: CASSIAVSMGTGELFF. DNA of the CDR3: TGTGCCAGTAGTATAGCGGTATCGATGGGGACCGGGGAGCTGTTTTTT.